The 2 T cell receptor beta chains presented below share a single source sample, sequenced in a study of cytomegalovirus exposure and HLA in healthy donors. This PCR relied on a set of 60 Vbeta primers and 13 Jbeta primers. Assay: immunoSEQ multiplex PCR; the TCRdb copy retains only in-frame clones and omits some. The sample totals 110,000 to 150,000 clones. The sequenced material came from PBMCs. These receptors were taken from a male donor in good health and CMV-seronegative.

In DNA, the CDR3 is TGTGCCACCAGCAGACTCGATGGGCTCCTAAGGGAGCAGTTCTTC. It translates to CATSRLDGLLREQFF. V gene TRBV15 combines with J gene TRBJ2-1; D remains ambiguous. The CDR3 totals 15 residues. Trimming took 2 bases from V and 10 from J, leaving 18 bases between them. Germline V gene sequence: CDR1 LNHNV, CDR2 YYDKDF (reference sequence).

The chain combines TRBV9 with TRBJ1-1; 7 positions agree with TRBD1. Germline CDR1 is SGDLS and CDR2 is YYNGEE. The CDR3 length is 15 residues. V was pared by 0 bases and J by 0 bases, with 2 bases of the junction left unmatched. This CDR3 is CASSVEDRVNTEAFF. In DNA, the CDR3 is TGTGCCAGCAGCGTAGAAGACAGGGTGAACACTGAAGCTTTCTTT. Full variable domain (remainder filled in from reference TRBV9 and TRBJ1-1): DSGVTQTPKHLITATGQRVTLRCSPRSGDLSVYWYQQSLDQGLQFLIQYYNGEERAKGNILERFSAQQFPDLHSELNLSSLELGDSALYFCASSVEDRVNTEAFFGQGTRLTVV.